This T cell receptor (beta chain) was identified during a study of shared clonotypes between healthy human individuals. Some clones are missing from TCRdb's copy, which holds only in-frame ones; the method was immunoSEQ multiplex PCR. There are approximately 1.9 million clones in the sample; 93% occur only once, and around 1.7% lies in the top ten. V lost 8 bases to trimming and J lost 3 bases; unmatched junction nucleotides: 10. CDR3 size: 16 residues. The germline V gene has CDR1 MNHEY and CDR2 SMNVEV (reference sequence). Naive CD8 cells were CD45RO-negative, positively selected for CCR7, excluding terminally differentiated effector memory CD45RA+ cells.

This sequence joins TRBV27 and TRBJ2-1; TRBD2 matches at 10 bases. Specimen: naive CD8+ T cells from PBMCs. The sequence was collected from a man between 18 and 29 years old in good health. Some clones in this sample may be carry-over from other donors' samples. CDR3 loop: CASQDGLAGVYNEQFF. Written as DNA, the CDR3 is TGTGCCAGCCAAGATGGGCTAGCGGGAGTCTACAATGAGCAGTTCTTC.